These T cell receptor beta chains were read from a single sample in a study of CD8 T cells in ankylosing spondylitis. TCRdb called the 5' RACE reads again in MiXCR, with one record for every CDR3 protein. The sample records 200,000 to 300,000 distinct CDR3 sequences, approximately 8.4% being singletons. The specimen was blood, either unsorted or a sorted T cell fraction (not recorded which). These receptors originate from a female donor with ankylosing spondylitis or in good health (not recorded which). Both conserved end residues are part of each CDR3. Each record gives: CDR3 protein, CDR3 DNA, D gene, J gene, clone size, V gene. A D gene is named only where the DNA matches it firmly. Where a row states a size, it is once, few, many or the class of an expanded clone; other rows omit it.

CASSLAPGYNEKLFF | TGTGCCAGCAGTTTAGCACCAGGCTATAATGAAAAACTGTTTTTT | NA | TRBJ1-4 | many | TRBV28
CASSPVAGGNEQYF | TGCGCCAGCAGCCCGGTAGCGGGAGGGAACGAGCAGTACTTC | TRBD2 | TRBJ2-7 | many | TRBV5-1
CASSQVRGGRRTGELFF | TGCGCCAGCAGCCAAGTAAGGGGCGGGAGACGGACCGGGGAGCTGTTTTTT | TRBD2 | TRBJ2-2 | many | TRBV4-1
CSAASEGQNEKLFF | TGCAGTGCCGCCTCCGAAGGACAGAATGAAAAACTGTTTTTT | NA | TRBJ1-4 | many | TRBV20-1
CASSLDGGNTGELFF | TGTGCCAGCAGCTTAGACGGCGGTAACACCGGGGAGCTGTTTTTT | NA | TRBJ2-2 | many | TRBV11-2
CASRPPSGPNYGYTF | TGTGCCAGCAGGCCTCCCTCCGGGCCGAACTATGGCTACACCTTC | NA | TRBJ1-2 | many | TRBV27
CASSLELVYEQYF | TGTGCCAGCAGCTTGGAATTAGTCTACGAGCAGTACTTC | NA | TRBJ2-7 | many | TRBV7-2
CASSPTTGKVGQYF | TGCGCCAGCAGCCCGACGACAGGGAAGGTCGGGCAGTACTTC | TRBD1 | TRBJ2-7 | many | TRBV5-1
CASSFGVWEQYF | TGTGCCAGCAGTTTCGGGGTTTGGGAGCAGTACTTC | NA | TRBJ2-7 | NA | TRBV28
CARTVHQPQHF | TGTGCCAGGACAGTGCATCAGCCCCAGCATTTT | NA | TRBJ1-5 | NA | TRBV27
CASRTTSGGSYNEQFF | TGCGCCAGCCGTACTACTTCGGGGGGCTCCTACAATGAGCAGTTCTTC | TRBD2 | TRBJ2-1 | many | TRBV5-1
CASSMAAGVGNTEAFF | TGTGCCAGTAGTATGGCGGCAGGGGTGGGGAACACTGAAGCTTTCTTT | NA | TRBJ1-1 | many | TRBV19
CSASRAGGPNTQYF | TGCAGTGCTAGCCGGGCCGGCGGGCCAAATACGCAGTATTTT | NA | TRBJ2-3 | few | TRBV20-1
CAWTAEYTEAFF | TGTGCCTGGACCGCGGAATACACTGAAGCTTTCTTT | NA | TRBJ1-1 | NA | TRBV30
CASSLGGLAGTDTQYF | TGTGCCAGCAGCTTAGGCGGACTAGCTGGCACAGATACGCAGTATTTT | TRBD2 | TRBJ2-3 | few | TRBV7-2
CASSQDKGLETQYF | TGCGCCAGCAGCCAAGATAAGGGATTGGAGACCCAGTACTTC | NA | TRBJ2-5 | many | TRBV4-3
CATSRELTQETQYF | TGTGCCACCAGCAGGGAACTTACACAAGAGACCCAGTACTTC | NA | TRBJ2-5 | few | TRBV15
CASTSPLETYEQYF | TGTGCCAGCACCTCTCCCCTCGAAACCTACGAGCAGTACTTC | NA | TRBJ2-7 | NA | TRBV6-2/TRBV6-3
CSACESWAQMSEAFF | TGCAGTGCTTGCGAGTCGTGGGCCCAAATGTCGGAAGCTTTCTTT | NA | TRBJ1-1 | many | TRBV20-1
CASSLAAGALQETQYF | TGTGCCAGCAGCTTAGCAGCGGGCGCCCTCCAAGAGACCCAGTACTTC | NA | TRBJ2-5 | NA | TRBV7-2